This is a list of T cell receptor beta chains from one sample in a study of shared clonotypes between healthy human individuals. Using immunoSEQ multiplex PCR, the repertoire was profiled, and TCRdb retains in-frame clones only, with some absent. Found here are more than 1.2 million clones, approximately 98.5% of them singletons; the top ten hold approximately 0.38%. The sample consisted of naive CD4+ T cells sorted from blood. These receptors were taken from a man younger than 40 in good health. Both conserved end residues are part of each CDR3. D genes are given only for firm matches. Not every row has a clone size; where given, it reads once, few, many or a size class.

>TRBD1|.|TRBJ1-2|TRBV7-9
CASSTVTGGNRYTF
TGTGCCAGCAGCACCGTCACAGGGGGCAATCGCTACACCTTC
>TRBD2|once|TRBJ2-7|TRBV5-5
CASSSSGLLTTYEQYF
TGTGCCAGCAGCTCCTCGGGACTACTCACCACCTACGAGCAGTACTTC
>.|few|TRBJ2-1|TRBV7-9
CASSLQGNEQFF
TGTGCCAGCAGCTTACAGGGGAATGAGCAGTTCTTC
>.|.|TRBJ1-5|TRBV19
CASSIFRGANQPQHF
TGTGCCAGTAGTATCTTCCGGGGAGCGAATCAGCCCCAGCATTTT
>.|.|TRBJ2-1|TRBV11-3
CASSFGPDNEQFF
TGTGCCAGCAGCTTCGGGCCCGACAATGAGCAGTTCTTC
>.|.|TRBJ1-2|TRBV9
CASSVVGGSGYTF
TGTGCCAGCAGCGTAGTAGGGGGAAGCGGCTACACCTTC
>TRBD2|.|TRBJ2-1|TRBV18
CASSPPSGSNNEQFF
TGTGCCAGCTCACCACCGAGCGGGAGTAACAATGAGCAGTTCTTC
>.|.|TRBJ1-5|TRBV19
CASSQERGSLTPQHF
TGTGCCAGTAGCCAGGAGAGGGGGTCCCTAACGCCCCAGCATTTT
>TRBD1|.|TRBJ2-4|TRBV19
CASSKGIWDRGRIQYF
TGTGCCAGTAGTAAAGGGATATGGGACAGGGGGCGCATTCAGTACTTC
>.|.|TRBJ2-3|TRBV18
CASSPPTGFADTQYF
TGTGCCAGCTCACCACCGACTGGGTTCGCAGATACGCAGTATTTT
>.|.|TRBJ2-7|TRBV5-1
CASSWGDSPYEQYF
TGCGCCAGCAGCTGGGGGGACAGTCCCTACGAGCAGTACTTC
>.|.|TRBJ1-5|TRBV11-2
CASSLDPIPNQPQHF
TGTGCCAGCAGCTTAGATCCTATCCCTAATCAGCCCCAGCATTTT
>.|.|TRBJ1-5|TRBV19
CASSIGLAGGRRKEEPQHF
TGTGCCAGTAGTATTGGCCTCGCGGGGGGTCGCAGGAAGGAGGAGCCCCAGCATTTT
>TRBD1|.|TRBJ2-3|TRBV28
CASSLLGQGGRDTQYF
TGTGCCAGCAGTTTACTCGGACAGGGAGGTAGAGATACGCAGTATTTT
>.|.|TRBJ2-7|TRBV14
CASSQDPQGSYEQYF
TGTGCCAGCAGCCAAGATCCCCAGGGAAGCTACGAGCAGTACTTC
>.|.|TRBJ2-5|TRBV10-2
CASRQIQETQYF
TGCGCCAGCCGACAGATTCAAGAGACCCAGTACTTC
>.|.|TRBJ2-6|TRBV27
CASTLIRGVLSGANVLTF
TGTGCCAGCACTCTAATCAGGGGGGTTCTCTCTGGGGCCAACGTCCTGACTTTC
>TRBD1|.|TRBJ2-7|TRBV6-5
CASSYDRGRIEQYF
TGTGCCAGCAGTTACGACAGGGGGCGGATTGAGCAGTACTTC
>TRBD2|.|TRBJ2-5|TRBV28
CASRPRGPGLAGAQETQYF
TGTGCCAGCAGACCCCGAGGTCCGGGACTAGCGGGCGCCCAAGAGACCCAGTACTTC
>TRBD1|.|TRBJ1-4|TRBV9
CASSGGTGLSSTNEKLFF
TGTGCCAGCAGCGGCGGGACAGGTCTCTCATCGACTAATGAAAAACTGTTTTTT
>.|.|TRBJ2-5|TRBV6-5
CASSRTGGGGETQYF
TGTGCCAGCAGCAGAACCGGTGGAGGGGGGGAGACCCAGTACTTC
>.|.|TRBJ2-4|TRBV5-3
CARSLVREAKNIQYF
TGTGCCAGAAGCTTGGTTCGTGAGGCCAAAAACATTCAGTACTTC
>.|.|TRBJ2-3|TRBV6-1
CASSLRGAHTDTQYF
TGTGCCAGCAGTCTACGAGGGGCCCACACAGATACGCAGTATTTT
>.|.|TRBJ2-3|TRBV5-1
CASGLGRNTDTQYF
TGCGCCAGCGGACTTGGAAGAAACACAGATACGCAGTATTTT
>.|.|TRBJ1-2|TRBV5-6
CASSKERRPNYGYTF
TGTGCCAGCAGCAAGGAACGTCGACCTAACTATGGCTACACCTTC
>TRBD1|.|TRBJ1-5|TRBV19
CASSISPTGAQPQHF
TGTGCCAGTAGTATATCCCCGACAGGGGCTCAGCCCCAGCATTTT
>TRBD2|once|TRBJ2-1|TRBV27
CASSALILAGNNEQFF
TGTGCCAGCAGCGCGCTCATCCTAGCGGGGAACAATGAGCAGTTCTTC
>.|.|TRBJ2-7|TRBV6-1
CASSEVGGPHREQYF
TGTGCCAGCAGTGAAGTCGGGGGACCACACCGCGAGCAGTACTTC
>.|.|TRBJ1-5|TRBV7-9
CASSLLGEQPQHF
TGTGCCAGCAGCTTACTAGGGGAGCAGCCCCAGCATTTT
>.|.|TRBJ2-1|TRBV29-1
CSVPPGWGTNEQFF
TGCAGCGTTCCTCCTGGATGGGGGACTAATGAGCAGTTCTTC
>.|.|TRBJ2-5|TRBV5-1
CASSYYRAPGETQYF
TGCGCCAGCAGCTACTACCGGGCCCCGGGAGAGACCCAGTACTTC
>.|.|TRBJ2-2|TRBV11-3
CASSSLQGGLDGELFF
TGTGCCAGCAGCTCGTTACAGGGAGGACTTGACGGGGAGCTGTTTTTT
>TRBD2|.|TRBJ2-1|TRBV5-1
CASSLALLAGGPNEQFF
TGCGCCAGCAGCTTGGCCCTACTAGCGGGAGGTCCCAATGAGCAGTTCTTC
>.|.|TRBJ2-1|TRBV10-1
CASSESGGYYNEQFF
TGCGCCAGCAGTGAGTCCGGGGGCTATTACAATGAGCAGTTCTTC
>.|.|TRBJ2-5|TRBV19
CASSSRTGSGQETQYF
TGTGCCAGTAGTAGCCGTACAGGGTCAGGACAAGAGACCCAGTACTTC
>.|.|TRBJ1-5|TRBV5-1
CASSLGLGENQPQHF
TGCGCCAGCAGCTTGGGTTTAGGGGAGAATCAGCCCCAGCATTTT
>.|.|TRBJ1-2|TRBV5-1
CASSLSGKPNYGYTF
TGCGCCAGCAGCTTGAGTGGTAAACCTAACTATGGCTACACCTTC
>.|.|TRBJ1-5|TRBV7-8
CASSDLGSNQPQHF
TGTGCCAGCAGCGATTTAGGAAGCAATCAGCCCCAGCATTTT
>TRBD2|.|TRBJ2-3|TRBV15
CATSRDRGTSGSLAGTDTQYF
TGTGCCACCAGCAGAGATCGGGGGACTAGCGGGAGCCTAGCGGGAACAGATACGCAGTATTTT
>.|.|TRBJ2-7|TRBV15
CATSRERVPYEQYF
TGTGCCACCAGCAGAGAAAGAGTACCCTACGAGCAGTACTTC
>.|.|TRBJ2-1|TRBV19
CASSMNNYNEQFF
TGTGCCAGTAGTATGAACAACTACAATGAGCAGTTCTTC
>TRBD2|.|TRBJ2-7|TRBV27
CASSLLGLEGYEQYF
TGTGCCAGCAGTTTATTGGGACTAGAGGGGTACGAGCAGTACTTC
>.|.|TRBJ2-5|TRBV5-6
CASSLVAWETQYF
TGTGCCAGCAGCTTGGTTGCGTGGGAGACCCAGTACTTC
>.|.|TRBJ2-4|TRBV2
CASSVRDMLLAKNIQYF
TGTGCCAGCAGTGTTCGGGACATGCTACTAGCCAAAAACATTCAGTACTTC
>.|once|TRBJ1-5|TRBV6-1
CASSPRDPINQPQHF
TGTGCCAGTTCACCCCGGGACCCCATCAATCAGCCCCAGCATTTT
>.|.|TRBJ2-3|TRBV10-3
CAISGPVSTDTQYF
TGTGCCATCAGCGGGCCGGTTAGCACAGATACGCAGTATTTT
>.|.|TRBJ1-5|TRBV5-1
CASSLAGPQPQHF
TGCGCCAGCAGCTTGGCAGGGCCACAGCCCCAGCATTTT
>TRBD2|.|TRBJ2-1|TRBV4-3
CASSRGLFGSYNEQFF
TGCGCCAGCAGCCGGGGACTATTTGGATCCTACAATGAGCAGTTCTTC
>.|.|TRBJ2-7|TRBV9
CASSAGLQGYEQYF
TGTGCCAGCAGCGCCGGACTCCAGGGTTACGAGCAGTACTTC
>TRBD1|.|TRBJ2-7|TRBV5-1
CASSLGGTGGYEQYF
TGCGCCAGCAGCTTGGGCGGGACAGGGGGCTACGAGCAGTACTTC
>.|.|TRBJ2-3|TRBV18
CASSSTVTDTQYF
TGTGCCAGCTCCTCGACTGTGACAGATACGCAGTATTTT
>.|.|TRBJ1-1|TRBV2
CASTGRTEAFF
TGTGCCAGCACAGGGCGGACTGAAGCTTTCTTT